This is a list of T cell receptor beta chains from one sample in a study of human versus mouse CDR3 diversity and MHC coevolution. Some clones are missing from TCRdb's copy, which holds only in-frame ones; the method was immunoSEQ multiplex PCR. The data contain about 83,000 clones, roughly 90% of them singletons. The specimen sequenced was naive CD4+ T cells from blood. These receptor sequences come from a person aged 30-70 years in good health. CDR3s include the opening cysteine and the closing phenylalanine or tryptophan.

J: TRBJ1-1; V: TRBV19; CDR3: CASSNPGRANTEAFF
J: TRBJ2-1; V: TRBV5-1; CDR3: CASSTQTVQFF
J: TRBJ1-4; V: TRBV6-1; CDR3: CASREDRGNEKLFF
J: TRBJ2-7; V: TRBV7-2; CDR3: CASSPWDSPRREQYF
J: TRBJ1-2; V: TRBV5-6; CDR3: CASSLDKFYGYTF
J: TRBJ1-1; V: TRBV12-1; CDR3: CASSHGVHRGGNTEAFF
J: TRBJ2-2; V: TRBV27; CDR3: CASSTYPGIKGSGELFF
J: TRBJ1-4; V: TRBV19; CDR3: CASSIPGSPHRGLFF
J: TRBJ1-5; V: TRBV10-3; CDR3: CAISEGGTQHF
J: TRBJ2-2; V: TRBV4-1; CDR3: CASSQVTGTNTGELFF
J: TRBJ2-2; V: TRBV6-5; CDR3: CASSSRVPGELFF
J: TRBJ1-5; V: TRBV4-1; CDR3: CASSQDVTAGGVQPQHF
J: TRBJ1-3; V: TRBV19; CDR3: CASTTGRSGNTIYF
J: TRBJ2-2; V: TRBV10-1; CDR3: CASGRDRVSGELFF
J: TRBJ2-1; V: TRBV18; CDR3: CASSTGLAGGLAYNEQFF
J: TRBJ2-1; V: TRBV6-5; CDR3: CASSYASGRTYNEQFF
J: TRBJ1-1; V: TRBV29-1; CDR3: CSGRNRGNTEAFF
J: TRBJ1-4; V: TRBV30; CDR3: CAWIDRGTAEKLFF
J: TRBJ2-2; V: TRBV2; CDR3: CASRAGTGTAGELFF
J: TRBJ2-5; V: TRBV5-1; CDR3: CASSLRGRETQYF
J: TRBJ2-7; V: TRBV5-1; CDR3: CASSLGQPSYEQYF
J: TRBJ1-6; V: TRBV28; CDR3: CASSASPDIEKHF
J: TRBJ1-1; V: TRBV5-1; CDR3: CASSAGLNTEAFF
J: TRBJ2-7; V: TRBV21-1; CDR3: CASSTGLAGFYEQYF
J: TRBJ2-1; V: TRBV27; CDR3: CASSLRRGGDFRGNEQFF